Listed below are T cell receptor beta chains from one sample, sequenced in a study. TCRdb re-called the reads with MiXCR, one entry per CDR3 protein. The data show some 700 distinct CDR3 sequences, roughly 7.6% seen once. The sample consisted of CD4+ T cells from synovial fluid. The source of these receptors is a human donor with rheumatoid arthritis. CDR3s include the opening cysteine and the closing phenylalanine or tryptophan. D genes are given only for firm matches. Size is omitted from some rows. Given values are once, few, many or a class for expanded clones.

cdr3_length,d_call,v_call,clone_size,j_call,cdr3_nt,cdr3_aa
11,.,TRBV6-2/TRBV6-3,.,TRBJ2-7,TGTGCCAGCAGTGACTCCTACGAGCGGTACTTC,CASSDSYERYF
21,TRBD2,TRBV11-2,.,TRBJ2-2,TGTGCCAGCAGCCCGCGGACTATCACCGGGACTAGCGGGACCAACACCGGGGAGCTGTTTTTT,CASSPRTITGTSGTNTGELFF
14,.,TRBV18,.,TRBJ1-1,TGTGCCAGCTCAAGCCAGGGGATGAACACTGAAGCTTTCTTT,CASSSQGMNTEAFF
19,TRBD2,TRBV14,medium-sized,TRBJ2-7,TGTGCCAGCAGCCAACGCGTCGGGCTAGCGGGAGGGATCTCCTACGAGCAGTACTTC,CASSQRVGLAGGISYEQYF
16,TRBD2,TRBV19,medium-sized,TRBJ2-7,TGTGCCAGTAGTAGAAGTCTAGCGGGAGTATCCTACGAGCAGTACTTC,CASSRSLAGVSYEQYF
11,.,TRBV30,medium-sized,TRBJ2-5,TGTGCCTGGAGTGCCGAAGAGACCCAGTACTTC,CAWSAEETQYF
16,.,TRBV27,medium-sized,TRBJ2-2,TGTGCCAGCAGGCCCAACGAGAGGGCGTCTGGCGGGGAGCTGTTTTTT,CASRPNERASGGELFF
15,.,TRBV5-4,medium-sized,TRBJ2-5,TGTGCCAGCAGCTTGGCCCCCAGGGCCGGAGAGACCCAGTACTTC,CASSLAPRAGETQYF
12,.,TRBV18,large,TRBJ2-5,TGTGCCAGCGCTCAAAATCAAGAGACCCAGTACTTC,CASAQNQETQYF
13,.,TRBV6-4,large,TRBJ2-3,TGTGCCAGCAGTCGCGTGCTTGCAGATACGCAGTATTTT,CASSRVLADTQYF